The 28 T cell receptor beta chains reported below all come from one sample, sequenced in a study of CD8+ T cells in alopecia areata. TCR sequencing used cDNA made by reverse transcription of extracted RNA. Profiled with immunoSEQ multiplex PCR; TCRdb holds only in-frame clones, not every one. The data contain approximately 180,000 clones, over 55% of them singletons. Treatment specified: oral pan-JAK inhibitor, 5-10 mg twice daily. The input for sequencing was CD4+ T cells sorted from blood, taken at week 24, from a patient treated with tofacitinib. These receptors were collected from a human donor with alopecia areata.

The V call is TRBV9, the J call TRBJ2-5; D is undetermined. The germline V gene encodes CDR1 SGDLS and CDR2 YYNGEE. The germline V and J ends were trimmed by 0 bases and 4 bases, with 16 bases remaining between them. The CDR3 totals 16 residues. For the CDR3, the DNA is TGTGCCAGCAGCGTAGCGGTAGTAGCTAGGATAGAGACCCAGTACTTC. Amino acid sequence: CASSVAVVARIETQYF.

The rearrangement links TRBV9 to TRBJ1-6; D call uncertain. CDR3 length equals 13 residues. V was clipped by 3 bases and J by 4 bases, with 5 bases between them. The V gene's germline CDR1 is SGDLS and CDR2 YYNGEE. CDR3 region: CASSAVYNSPLHF. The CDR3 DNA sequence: TGTGCCAGCAGCGCTGTGTATAATTCACCCCTCCACTTT.

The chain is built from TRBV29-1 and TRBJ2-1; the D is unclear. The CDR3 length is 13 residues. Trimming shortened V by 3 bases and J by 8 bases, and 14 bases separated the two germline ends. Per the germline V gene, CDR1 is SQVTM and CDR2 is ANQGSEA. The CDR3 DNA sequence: TGCAGCGTTGAGTCCTCGCCAGGCGATGAGCAGTTCTTC. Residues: CSVESSPGDEQFF.

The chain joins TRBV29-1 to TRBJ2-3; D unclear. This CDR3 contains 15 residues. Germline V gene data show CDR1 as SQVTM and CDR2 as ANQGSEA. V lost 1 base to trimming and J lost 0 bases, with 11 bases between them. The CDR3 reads CSVEGVAASTDTQYF. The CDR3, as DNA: TGCAGCGTTGAAGGAGTGGCAGCTAGCACAGATACGCAGTATTTT.

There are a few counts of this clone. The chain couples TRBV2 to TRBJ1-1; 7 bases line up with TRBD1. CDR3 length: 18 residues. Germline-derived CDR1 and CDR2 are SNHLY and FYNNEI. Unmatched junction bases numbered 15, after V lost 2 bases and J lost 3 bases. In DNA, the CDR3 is TGTGCCAGCAGTGAAAAAACCCCCAGGGGGTTATCGGACACTGAAGCTTTCTTT. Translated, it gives CASSEKTPRGLSDTEAFF.

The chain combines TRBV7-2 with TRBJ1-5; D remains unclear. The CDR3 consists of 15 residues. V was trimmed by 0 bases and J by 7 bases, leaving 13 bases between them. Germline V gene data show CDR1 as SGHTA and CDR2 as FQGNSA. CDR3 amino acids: CASSLASVHGQPQHF. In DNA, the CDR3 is TGTGCCAGCAGCTTAGCGTCGGTCCACGGGCAGCCCCAGCATTTT.

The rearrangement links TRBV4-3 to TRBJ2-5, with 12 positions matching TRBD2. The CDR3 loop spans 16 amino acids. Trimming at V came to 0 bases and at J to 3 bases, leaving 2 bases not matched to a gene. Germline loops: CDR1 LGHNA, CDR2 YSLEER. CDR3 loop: CASSQDRLAGEETQYF. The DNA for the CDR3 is TGCGCCAGCAGCCAAGACCGACTAGCGGGGGAAGAGACCCAGTACTTC.

The DNA for the CDR3 is TGCAGCGTTGCCGAGCAGGGGGGGAGCAATCAGCCCCAGCATTTT. As protein: CSVAEQGGSNQPQHF. The chain carries TRBV29-1 and TRBJ1-5; 7 positions match TRBD1. The trim removed 4 bases at V and 1 base at J, leaving 7 bases unmatched. Germline V gives CDR1 SQVTM, CDR2 ANQGSEA. This CDR3 is 15 amino acids long.

The CDR3 sequence: CAWTQGADTQYF. CDR3 coding DNA: TGTGCCTGGACCCAGGGGGCAGATACGCAGTATTTT. This chain uses TRBV30 with TRBJ2-3, with 7 bases matching TRBD1. Germline values: CDR1 GTSNPN, CDR2 SVGIG (reference sequence). V trimming: 4 bases; J trimming: 4 bases; junction bases outside the gene matches: 2. The CDR3 consists of 12 residues. The full variable domain, in which reference TRBV30 and TRBJ2-3 provide the parts outside the CDR3, is SQTIHQWPATLVQPVGSPLSLECTVEGTSNPNLYWYRQAAGRGLQLLFYSVGIGQISSEVPQNLSASRPQDRQFILSSKKLLLSDSGFYLCAWTQGADTQYFGPGTRLTVL.

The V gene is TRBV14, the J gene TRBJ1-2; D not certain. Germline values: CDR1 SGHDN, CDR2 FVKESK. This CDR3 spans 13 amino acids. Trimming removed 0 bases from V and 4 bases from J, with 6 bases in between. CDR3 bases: TGTGCCAGCAGCCAAGACACCTTCTATGGCTACACCTTC. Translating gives CASSQDTFYGYTF. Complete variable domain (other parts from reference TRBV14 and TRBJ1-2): EAGVTQFPSHSVIEKGQTVTLRCDPISGHDNLYWYRRVMGKEIKFLLHFVKESKQDESGMPNNRFLAERTGGTYSTLKVQPAELEDSGVYFCASSQDTFYGYTFGSGTRLTVV.

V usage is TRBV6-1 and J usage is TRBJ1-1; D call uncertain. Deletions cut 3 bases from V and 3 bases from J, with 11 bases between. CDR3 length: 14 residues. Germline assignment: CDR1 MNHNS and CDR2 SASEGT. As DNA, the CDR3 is TGTGCCAGCAGTGAGGCCCCGAAGGACACTGAAGCTTTCTTT. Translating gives CASSEAPKDTEAFF.

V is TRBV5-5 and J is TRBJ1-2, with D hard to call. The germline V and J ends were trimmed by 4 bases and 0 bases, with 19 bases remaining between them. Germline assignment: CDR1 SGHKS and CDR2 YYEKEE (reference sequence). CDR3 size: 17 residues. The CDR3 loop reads CASSTDTFPGANYGYTF. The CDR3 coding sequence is TGTGCCAGCAGCACCGACACCTTTCCCGGAGCTAACTATGGCTACACCTTC.

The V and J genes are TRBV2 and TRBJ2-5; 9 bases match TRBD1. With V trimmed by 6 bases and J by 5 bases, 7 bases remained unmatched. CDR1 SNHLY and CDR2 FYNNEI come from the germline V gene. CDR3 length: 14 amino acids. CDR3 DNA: TGTGCCAGCAGAGAACAGGGGGCTCGGGAGACCCAGTACTTC. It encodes CASREQGARETQYF.

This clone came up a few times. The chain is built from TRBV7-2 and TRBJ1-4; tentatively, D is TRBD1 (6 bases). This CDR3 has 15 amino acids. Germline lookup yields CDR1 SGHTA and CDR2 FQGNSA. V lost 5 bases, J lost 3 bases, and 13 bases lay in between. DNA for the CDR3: TGTGCCAGCAGCGTAAACAGGGCAGCTAATGAAAAACTGTTTTTT. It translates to CASSVNRAANEKLFF.

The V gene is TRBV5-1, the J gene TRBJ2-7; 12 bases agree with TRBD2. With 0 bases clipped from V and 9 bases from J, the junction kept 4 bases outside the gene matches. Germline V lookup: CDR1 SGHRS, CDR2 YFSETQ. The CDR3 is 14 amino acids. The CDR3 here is CASSLGTSGDGQYF. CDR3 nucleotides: TGCGCCAGCAGCTTGGGGACTAGCGGGGATGGGCAGTACTTC.

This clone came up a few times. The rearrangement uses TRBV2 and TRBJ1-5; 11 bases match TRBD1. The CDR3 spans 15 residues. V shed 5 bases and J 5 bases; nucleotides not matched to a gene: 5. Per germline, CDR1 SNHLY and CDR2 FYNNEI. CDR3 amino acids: CASSRDRGEYQPQHF. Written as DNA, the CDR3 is TGTGCCAGCAGTCGGGACAGGGGGGAGTATCAGCCCCAGCATTTT.

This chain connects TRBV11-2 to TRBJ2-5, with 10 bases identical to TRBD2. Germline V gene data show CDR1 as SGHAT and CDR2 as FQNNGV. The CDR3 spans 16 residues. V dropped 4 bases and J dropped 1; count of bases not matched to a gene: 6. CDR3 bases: TGTGCCAGCAGCTCCCAGGCTAGCGGGGGCCAAGAGACCCAGTACTTC. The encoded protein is CASSSQASGGQETQYF.

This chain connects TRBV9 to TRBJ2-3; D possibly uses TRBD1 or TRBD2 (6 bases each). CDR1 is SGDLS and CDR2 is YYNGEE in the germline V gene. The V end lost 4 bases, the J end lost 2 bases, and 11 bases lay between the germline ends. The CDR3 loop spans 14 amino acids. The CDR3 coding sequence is TGTGCCAGCAGCTTAGGGGGGTTCACAGATACGCAGTATTTT. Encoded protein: CASSLGGFTDTQYF.

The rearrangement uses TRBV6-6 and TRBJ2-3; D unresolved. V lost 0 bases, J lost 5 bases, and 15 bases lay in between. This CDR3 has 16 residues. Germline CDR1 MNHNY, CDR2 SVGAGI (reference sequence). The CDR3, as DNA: TGTGCCAGCAGTTACTCGAGGTCTCCCTCCAGAGATACGCAGTATTTT. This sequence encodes CASSYSRSPSRDTQYF.

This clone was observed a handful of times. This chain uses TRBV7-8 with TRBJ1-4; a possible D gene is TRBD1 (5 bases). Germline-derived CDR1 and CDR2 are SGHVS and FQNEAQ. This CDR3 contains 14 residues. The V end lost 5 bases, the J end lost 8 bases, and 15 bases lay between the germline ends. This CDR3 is CASSKTAGGEKLFF. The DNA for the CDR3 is TGTGCCAGCAGCAAGACAGCCGGAGGGGAAAAACTGTTTTTT.

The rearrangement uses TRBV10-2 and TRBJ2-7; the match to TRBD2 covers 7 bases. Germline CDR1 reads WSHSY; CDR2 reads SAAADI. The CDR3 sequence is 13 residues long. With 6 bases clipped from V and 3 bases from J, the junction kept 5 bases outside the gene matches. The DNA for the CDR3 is TGCGCCAGCAGCCGAGAGCGGGACTACGAGCAGTACTTC. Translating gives CASSRERDYEQYF.

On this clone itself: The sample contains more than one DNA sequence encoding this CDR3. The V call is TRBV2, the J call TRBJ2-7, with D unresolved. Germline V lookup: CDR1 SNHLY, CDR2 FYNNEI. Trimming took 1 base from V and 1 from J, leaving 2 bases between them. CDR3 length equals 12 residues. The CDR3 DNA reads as TGTGCCAGCAGTGAAGAATCCTACGAGCAGTACTTC. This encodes CASSEESYEQYF.

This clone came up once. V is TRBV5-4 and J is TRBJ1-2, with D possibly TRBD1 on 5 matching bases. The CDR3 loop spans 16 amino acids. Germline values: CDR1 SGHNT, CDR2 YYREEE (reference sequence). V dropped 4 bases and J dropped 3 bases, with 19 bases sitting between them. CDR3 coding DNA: TGTGCCAGCAGCGCCGTAAACAGGAGAGAAGACTATGGCTACACCTTC. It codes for CASSAVNRREDYGYTF.

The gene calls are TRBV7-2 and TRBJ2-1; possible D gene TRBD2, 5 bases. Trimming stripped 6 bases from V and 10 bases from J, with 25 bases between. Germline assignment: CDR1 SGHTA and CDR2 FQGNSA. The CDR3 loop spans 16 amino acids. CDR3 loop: CASRPRASGPLGEQFF. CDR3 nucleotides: TGTGCCAGCAGACCCCGGGCCAGCGGCCCACTGGGGGAGCAGTTCTTC.

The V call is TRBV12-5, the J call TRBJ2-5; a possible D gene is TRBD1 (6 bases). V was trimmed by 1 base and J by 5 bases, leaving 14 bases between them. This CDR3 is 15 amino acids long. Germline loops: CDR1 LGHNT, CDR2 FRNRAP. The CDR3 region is CASGLGGREGETQYF. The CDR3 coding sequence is TGTGCTAGTGGTTTGGGGGGGCGAGAGGGGGAGACCCAGTACTTC.

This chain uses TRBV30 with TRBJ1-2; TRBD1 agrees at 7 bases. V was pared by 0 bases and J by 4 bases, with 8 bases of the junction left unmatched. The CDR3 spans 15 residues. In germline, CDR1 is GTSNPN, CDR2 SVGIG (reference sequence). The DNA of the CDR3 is TGTGCCTGGAGTGTACTGGGAGGGGGCAGCTATGGCTACACCTTC. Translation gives CAWSVLGGGSYGYTF.

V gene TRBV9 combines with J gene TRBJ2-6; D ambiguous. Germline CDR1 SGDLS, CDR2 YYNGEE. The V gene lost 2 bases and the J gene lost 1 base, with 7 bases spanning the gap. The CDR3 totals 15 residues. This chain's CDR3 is CASSVRSSGANVLTF. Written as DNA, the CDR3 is TGTGCCAGCAGCGTTCGGAGTTCTGGGGCCAACGTCCTGACTTTC.

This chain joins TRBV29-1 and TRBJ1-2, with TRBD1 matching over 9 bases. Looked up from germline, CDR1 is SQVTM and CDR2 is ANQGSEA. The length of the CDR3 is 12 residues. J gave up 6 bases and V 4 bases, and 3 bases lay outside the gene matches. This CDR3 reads CSVVGQGNGYTF. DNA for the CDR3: TGCAGCGTTGTGGGACAGGGTAATGGCTACACCTTC.